A selection of T cell receptor beta chains follows, all from one sample in a study of Ad26.COV2.S vaccination and SARS-CoV-2 variants. The protocol was immunoSEQ multiplex PCR, while the TCRdb copy is restricted to in-frame clones and leaves out a portion. The sample has a few hundred thousand clones, 70% to 90% seen once. Sequenced here: peripheral blood, sampled in a trial of Ad26.COV2.S vaccine versus placebo. These receptors all stem from a person aged 18 to 59 who received the Ad26.COV2.S COVID-19 vaccine or a placebo. CDR3s include the opening cysteine and the closing phenylalanine or tryptophan. D genes are given only for firm matches. Clone size is shown for a subset of rows, as once, few, many or a class of expanded clone.

>TRBV7-9|NA|NA|TRBJ2-7
TGTGCCAGCAGCTCGCACCTCCAGAGCTCCTACGAGCAGTACTTC
CASSSHLQSSYEQYF
>TRBV11-2|NA|NA|TRBJ1-6
TGTGCCAGCAGCCCAGCGAGCCAGGGGAGGACCGGTCGGTCACCCCTCCACTTT
CASSPASQGRTGRSPLHF
>TRBV5-4|NA|NA|TRBJ1-3
TGTGCCAGCAGCCCGGACAGCGGCTCTGGAAACACCATATATTTT
CASSPDSGSGNTIYF
>TRBV28|NA|NA|TRBJ2-7
TGTGCCAGCACCCCGGGCGGGAAGGGGTCACGGGAGCAGTACTTC
CASTPGGKGSREQYF
>TRBV9|NA|NA|TRBJ2-3
TGTGCCAGCAGCGTAGCGGACGGCCGGGCAGATACGCAGTATTTT
CASSVADGRADTQYF
>TRBV3-1/TRBV3-2|TRBD2|NA|TRBJ2-1
TGTGCCAGCAGTCGAGATTTCGCTAGCGGGGTTCTATCAGGAGATGAGCAGTTCTTC
CASSRDFASGVLSGDEQFF
>TRBV2|NA|NA|TRBJ2-7
TGTGCCAGCAGTGAGGGGAGCTTTAGCTCCTACGAGCAGTACTTC
CASSEGSFSSYEQYF
>TRBV3-1/TRBV3-2|NA|NA|TRBJ2-7
TGTGCCAGCAGCCAGGGGGGCGAGCAGTACTTC
CASSQGGEQYF
>TRBV12-3/TRBV12-4|NA|NA|TRBJ2-5
TGTGCCAGCAGTTTGTGGGGGGTTGAGACCCAGTACTTC
CASSLWGVETQYF
>TRBV30|NA|NA|TRBJ2-7
TGTGCCGGCCACCCCGGGGGCCTCTTATACGAGCAGTACTTC
CAGHPGGLLYEQYF
>TRBV5-1|TRBD2|NA|TRBJ2-1
TGCGCCAGCAGCGTCCTTCGCGGGGGAAGCTCCTACAATGAGCAGTTCTTC
CASSVLRGGSSYNEQFF
>TRBV29-1|TRBD2|NA|TRBJ2-4
TGCAGCGTTGATGGACTAGCGGGAGACATTCAGTACTTC
CSVDGLAGDIQYF
>TRBV10-3|NA|NA|TRBJ1-2
TGTGCCATCAGTGGACCGAACTATGGCTACACCTTC
CAISGPNYGYTF
>TRBV5-8|TRBD1|NA|TRBJ2-3
TGTGCCAGCAGCAGGGACAGGGCCACAGATACGCAGTATTTT
CASSRDRATDTQYF
>TRBV20-1|NA|NA|TRBJ2-1
TGCAGTGCTAGTGGGACTTCCCCCAGGAACGAGGGGCAGTTCTTC
CSASGTSPRNEGQFF
>TRBV30|NA|NA|TRBJ1-1
TGTGCCTGGAGTGGACTCAGGGAAGCTTTCTTT
CAWSGLREAFF
>TRBV5-6|NA|NA|TRBJ2-1
TGTGCCAGCAGTCTTAGTTTTGGGGGACGGGCGGCAAATGAGCAGTTCTTC
CASSLSFGGRAANEQFF
>TRBV19|TRBD1|NA|TRBJ1-3
TGTGCCAGTAGTACCACAGGGGATGGTGGAAACACCATATATTTT
CASSTTGDGGNTIYF
>TRBV24-1|NA|NA|TRBJ2-7
TGTGCCACCAGTGATCCGGCGGGGAGCTCCTACGAGCAGTACTTC
CATSDPAGSSYEQYF
>TRBV5-1|NA|once|TRBJ2-5
TGCGCCAGCAGCTTAAGTGGGACTCCCCAAGAGACCCAGTACTTC
CASSLSGTPQETQYF
>TRBV10-2|NA|NA|TRBJ1-1
TGCGCCAGCAGTCCCACCCCGAACACTGAAGCTTTCTTT
CASSPTPNTEAFF
>TRBV5-4|TRBD1|NA|TRBJ2-5
TGTGCCAGCAGCCCAACCGCCGGGACAGGGTATCAAGAGACCCAGTACTTC
CASSPTAGTGYQETQYF
>TRBV24-1|NA|NA|TRBJ2-3
TGTGCCACGGGGGGGCCGGGACGGAGCACAGATACGCAGTATTTT
CATGGPGRSTDTQYF
>TRBV6-2/TRBV6-3|TRBD2|NA|TRBJ2-3
TGTGCCAGCAGTATCCTAGCGGGAGGGGGGACAGATACGCAGTATTTT
CASSILAGGGTDTQYF
>TRBV7-2|NA|NA|TRBJ1-1
TGTGCCAGCAGCCCCGCCCTTTGGGTTTCCAACACTGAAGCTTTCTTT
CASSPALWVSNTEAFF
>TRBV6-1|NA|NA|TRBJ2-7
TGTGCCAGCAGTGCCCAATTCAGCAGGCACGGCTACGAGCAGTACTTC
CASSAQFSRHGYEQYF
>TRBV25-1|NA|NA|TRBJ2-2
TGTGCCAGCAGTCCATCTGGGGGGATCTCCGGGGAGCTGTTTTTT
CASSPSGGISGELFF
>TRBV11-1|NA|NA|TRBJ2-3
TGTGCCAGCAGCTTAGATAGAATCTGGGATACGCAGTATTTT
CASSLDRIWDTQYF
>TRBV25-1|TRBD1|NA|TRBJ1-4
TGTGCCAGCAGTGCGGAGGGGACAGGGAGGGTTACTAATGAAAAACTGTTTTTT
CASSAEGTGRVTNEKLFF
>TRBV2|NA|NA|TRBJ2-5
TGTGCCAGCAGTGATCTGGTAGCCGGGGAGACCCAGTACTTC
CASSDLVAGETQYF
>TRBV29-1|NA|NA|TRBJ2-1
TGCAGCGTTGAAGGGGGGAGCTCCTACAATGAGCAGTTCTTC
CSVEGGSSYNEQFF
>TRBV29-1|TRBD1|NA|TRBJ1-1
TGCAGCATTAAAGACAGGGGAACTGAAGCTTTCTTT
CSIKDRGTEAFF
>TRBV6-2/TRBV6-3|NA|NA|TRBJ2-3
TGTGCCAGCAGTTCTCGATCAGATACGCAGTATTTT
CASSSRSDTQYF
>TRBV7-8|NA|NA|TRBJ1-2
TGTGCCAGCAGCTTAGCTTCCGCAGGGGCCTATGGCTACACCTTC
CASSLASAGAYGYTF
>TRBV5-1|NA|NA|TRBJ2-2
TGCGCCAGCAGCTTGTACAGCGGGAACACCGGGGAGCTGTTTTTT
CASSLYSGNTGELFF
>TRBV6-5|TRBD1|NA|TRBJ2-5
TGTGCCAGCAGTTTACAGGGGGCGAGGGAGACCCAGTACTTC
CASSLQGARETQYF
>TRBV4-1|NA|NA|TRBJ2-7
TGCGCCAGCAGCCAAGACTGGGGGGTTAGTAAAGGGGACTACGAGCAGTACTTC
CASSQDWGVSKGDYEQYF
>TRBV12-3/TRBV12-4|NA|NA|TRBJ1-6
TGTGCCAGCAGTTTCGGGACGGATTCACCCCTCCACTTT
CASSFGTDSPLHF
>TRBV10-1|TRBD2|NA|TRBJ2-2
TGCGCCAGCAGTGAAAGGACTAGCGGGAGTGACGGGGAGCTGTTTTTT
CASSERTSGSDGELFF
>TRBV6-4|TRBD1|NA|TRBJ2-7
TGTGCCACTATGAACGTGGGGACAGGGGACCTCGAGCAGTACTTC
CATMNVGTGDLEQYF
>TRBV9|TRBD2|NA|TRBJ2-2
TGTGCCAGCAGCCCAACTAGCGGGAGGGTCACCGGGGAGCTGTTTTTT
CASSPTSGRVTGELFF
>TRBV2|NA|NA|TRBJ1-1
TGTGCCAGCACCCTTATGGGCAGAGAGAACACTGAAGCTTTCTTT
CASTLMGRENTEAFF
>TRBV11-2|TRBD1|NA|TRBJ2-2
TGTGCCAGCAGCTTAGGGGACAGGGAGACCGGGGAGCTGTTTTTT
CASSLGDRETGELFF
>TRBV13|NA|NA|TRBJ2-2
TGTGCCAGCAGCTTAATTCAGGCGGGAACCGGGGAGCTGTTTTTT
CASSLIQAGTGELFF
>TRBV4-3|NA|NA|TRBJ2-1
TGCGCCAGCAGCCAAGAAACGAGCGCAACCTACAATGAGCAGTTCTTC
CASSQETSATYNEQFF
>TRBV21-1|NA|NA|TRBJ2-7
TGTGCCAGCAGCAGACTTGCGGGAGTGTTAGACGAGCAGTACTTC
CASSRLAGVLDEQYF
>TRBV7-9|TRBD2|NA|TRBJ2-7
TGTGCCAGCAGCTTAGCTATAGCGGGAGGGCCCTACGAGCAGTACTTC
CASSLAIAGGPYEQYF
>TRBV19|TRBD1|NA|TRBJ1-4
TGTGCCAGTAGTATTTGGGGACAGGGGGATGAAAAACTGTTTTTT
CASSIWGQGDEKLFF
>TRBV24-1|TRBD1|NA|TRBJ2-5
TGTGCCACCAGTGATTTCGACAGGGGGCTAGAGACCCAGTACTTC
CATSDFDRGLETQYF
>TRBV28|TRBD2|NA|TRBJ2-5
TGTGCCAGCAGTTTTACTAGCGCGATCCAAGAGACCCAGTACTTC
CASSFTSAIQETQYF
>TRBV25-1|NA|NA|TRBJ2-5
TGTGCCAGCAGAGGAGAAGAGACCCAGTACTTC
CASRGEETQYF
>TRBV3-1/TRBV3-2|NA|NA|TRBJ1-3
TGTGCCAGCAGCCAATCGCCCGGAAACACCATATATTTT
CASSQSPGNTIYF
>TRBV19|NA|NA|TRBJ2-1
TGTGCCAGTATCGCCCGTAACAATGAGCAGTTCTTC
CASIARNNEQFF
>TRBV9|TRBD1|NA|TRBJ1-1
TGTGCCAGCAGCGCCTCGACAGGGGTGAACACTGAAGCTTTCTTT
CASSASTGVNTEAFF
>TRBV3-1/TRBV3-2|NA|few|TRBJ1-1
TGTGCCAGCAGCCCTAGGGGACCAGGGCCTCGGGGCACTGAAGCTTTCTTT
CASSPRGPGPRGTEAFF
>TRBV3-1/TRBV3-2|TRBD2|NA|TRBJ2-7
TGTGCCAGCAGCCTGACTAGCGGCCCCTACGAGCAGTACTTC
CASSLTSGPYEQYF
>TRBV28|NA|NA|TRBJ2-5
TGTGCCAGCAGGAGAGAGACCCAGTACTTC
CASRRETQYF
>TRBV11-1|NA|NA|TRBJ2-1
TGTGCCAGCAGCTTTGGACGGAGCTCCTACAATGAGCAGTTCTTC
CASSFGRSSYNEQFF